A single sample is the source of the 9 T cell receptor beta chains below, sequenced in a study of shared T cell receptors in the human thymus. Using immunoSEQ multiplex PCR, the repertoire was profiled, and TCRdb retains in-frame clones only, with some absent. This repertoire shows hundreds of thousands of clones, around 87% found once; its top ten account for over 0.008%. A further study also used this sample, focusing on human thymus T cells.

The sample was thymocytes. These receptors originate from a boy less than two years old with a congenital heart defect.

The sample holds one count of this clone. Other DNA variants within this sample encode the same CDR3. V gene TRBV4-2 combines with J gene TRBJ1-2, with D uncertain. The germline gives CDR1 LGHNA, CDR2 YNFKEQ. V was clipped by 0 bases and J by 3 bases, with 8 bases between them. This CDR3 spans 14 amino acids. Here the CDR3 reads CASSQDRGDYGYTF. The CDR3 DNA is TGTGCCAGCAGCCAAGATCGGGGAGACTATGGCTACACCTTC.

The chain combines TRBV27 with TRBJ2-2; no reliable D call. Per the germline V gene, CDR1 is MNHEY and CDR2 is SMNVEV (reference sequence). This CDR3 spans 15 amino acids. V was pared by 5 bases and J by 6 bases, with 16 bases between. The CDR3 bases are TGTGCCAGCAGTCCGAACCGCGATGTGCCCGGGGAGCTGTTTTTT. Its translation is CASSPNRDVPGELFF.

The chain has TRBV5-5 and TRBJ2-7; 11 bases align to TRBD1. CDR3 length: 15 residues. The V and J ends lost 3 bases and 5 bases, in that order; junction bases with no gene match: 7. The germline V gene encodes CDR1 SGHKS and CDR2 YYEKEE (reference sequence). The CDR3 DNA sequence: TGTGCCAGCAGCTCCCCCGGGACAGGGGGGCACGAGCAGTACTTC. It yields the protein CASSSPGTGGHEQYF.

The genes are TRBV4-1 and TRBJ1-5, with D possibly TRBD1 on 6 matching bases. Trimming removed 4 bases at V and 6 bases at J, with 16 bases between. CDR3 length: 15 amino acids. Germline V gives CDR1 MGHRA, CDR2 YSYEKL. The CDR3 DNA follows: TGCGCCAGCAGCCCCAAGGCAGGGGAAGGTCAGCCCCAGCATTTT. This translates into CASSPKAGEGQPQHF.

This clone has just a few counts. The chain links TRBV18 to TRBJ2-7, with 8 bases identical to TRBD1. This CDR3 has 15 residues. Germline CDR1 reads KGHSH; CDR2 reads LQKENI. V dropped 1 base and J dropped 3; count of bases not matched to a gene: 5. CDR3 DNA: TGTGCCAGCTCACCACTTGGACAGGGATACTACGAGCAGTACTTC. Its protein is CASSPLGQGYYEQYF. Full variable domain (missing parts from reference TRBV18 and TRBJ2-7): NAGVMQNPRHLVRRRGQEARLRCSPMKGHSHVYWYRQLPEEGLKFMVYLQKENIIDESGMPKERFSAEFPKEGPSILRIQQVVRGDSAAYFCASSPLGQGYYEQYFGPGTRLTVT.

V and J are TRBV5-1 and TRBJ1-1; 12 nucleotides agree with TRBD1. This CDR3 has 17 amino acids. V lost 4 bases and J lost 1; bases outside the gene matches: 8. The germline CDR1 and CDR2 sequences are SGHRS and YFSETQ. Written as DNA, the CDR3 is TGCGCCAGCAGCATTTCGGGACAGGGGGCGGGGAACACTGAAGCTTTCTTT. Translating gives CASSISGQGAGNTEAFF.

The genes are TRBV7-2 and TRBJ2-2; no clear D gene. The germline gives CDR1 SGHTA, CDR2 FQGNSA. V shed 5 bases and J shed 3 bases, with 10 bases lying between them. There are 14 residues in the CDR3. The CDR3 loop reads CASSHLTDTGELFF. The CDR3 DNA sequence: TGTGCCAGCAGCCACCTAACTGACACCGGGGAGCTGTTTTTT.

This rearrangement joins TRBV28 to TRBJ2-5, with D possibly being TRBD1 (6 bases). Germline values: CDR1 MDHEN, CDR2 SYDVKM. The CDR3 is 14 residues long. Deletions cut 7 bases from V and 1 base from J, with 13 bases between. CDR3 amino acids: CASTLGAVQETQYF. CDR3 coding DNA: TGTGCCAGCACCCTGGGGGCGGTCCAAGAGACCCAGTACTTC.

This clone was seen just once. This chain connects TRBV15 to TRBJ1-6; a weak D match, TRBD1 (5 bases). This CDR3 has 14 residues. Germline CDR1 reads LNHNV; CDR2 reads YYDKDF (reference sequence). V was clipped by 1 base and J by 9 bases, with 10 bases between them. CDR3 amino acids: CATSRVGTGSPLHF. CDR3 sequence (DNA): TGTGCCACCAGCAGAGTAGGCACAGGTTCACCCCTCCACTTT.